Detailed here is one T cell receptor beta chain. This sample was taken from a study of blood T cells in healthy people across ages. Primers used in a second PCR of roughly 6 to 11 cycles were a sample-barcoded 5' primer and a J-beta primer mix. TCRdb analysed the 5' RACE reads with MiXCR anew, one entry per CDR3 protein. This table holds around 400,000 distinct CDR3 sequences, about 49% found once. The sample comprised blood. The receptor was derived from a man aged 55 to 70 in good health.

The CDR3 loop reads CASSFPRGIGRGYTF. The DNA for the CDR3 is TGTGCCAGCAGCTTCCCCAGGGGGATCGGTCGTGGCTACACCTTC. The V and J genes are TRBV7-2 and TRBJ1-2, with 7 bases matching TRBD1. Looked up from germline, CDR1 is SGHTA and CDR2 is FQGNSA. V was pared by 3 bases and J by 7 bases, with 11 bases of the junction left unmatched. The CDR3 has 15 amino acids. Looking up the rest from reference TRBV7-2 and TRBJ1-2 gives the full variable domain: GAGVSQSPSNKVTEKGKDVELRCDPISGHTALYWYRQSLGQGLEFLIYFQGNSAPDKSGLPSDRFSAERTGGSVSTLTIQRTQQEDSAVYLCASSFPRGIGRGYTFGSGTRLTVV.